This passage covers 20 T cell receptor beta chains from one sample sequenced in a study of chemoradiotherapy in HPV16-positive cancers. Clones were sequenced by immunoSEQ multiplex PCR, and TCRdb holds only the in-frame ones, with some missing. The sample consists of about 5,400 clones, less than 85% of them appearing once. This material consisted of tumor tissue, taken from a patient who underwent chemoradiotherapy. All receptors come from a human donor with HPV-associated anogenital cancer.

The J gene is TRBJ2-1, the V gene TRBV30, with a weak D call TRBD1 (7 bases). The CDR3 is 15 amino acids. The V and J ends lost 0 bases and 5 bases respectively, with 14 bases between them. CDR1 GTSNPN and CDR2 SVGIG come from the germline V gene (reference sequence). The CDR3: CAWSVGGTANNEQFF. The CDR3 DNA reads TGTGCCTGGAGTGTTGGCGGGACAGCTAACAATGAGCAGTTCTTC.

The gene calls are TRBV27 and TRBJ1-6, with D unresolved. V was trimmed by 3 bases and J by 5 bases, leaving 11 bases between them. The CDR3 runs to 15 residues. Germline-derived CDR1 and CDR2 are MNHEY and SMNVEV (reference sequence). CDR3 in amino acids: CASSFQVQNNSPLHF. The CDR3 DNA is TGTGCCAGCAGTTTTCAGGTCCAGAATAATTCACCCCTCCACTTT.

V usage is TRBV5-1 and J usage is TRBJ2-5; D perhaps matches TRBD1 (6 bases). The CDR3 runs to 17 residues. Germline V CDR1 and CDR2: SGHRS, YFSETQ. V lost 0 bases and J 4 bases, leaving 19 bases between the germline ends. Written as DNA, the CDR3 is TGCGCCAGCAGCTTGGCCCCGCCTGGACAGAGGCCAGAGACCCAGTACTTC. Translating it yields CASSLAPPGQRPETQYF.

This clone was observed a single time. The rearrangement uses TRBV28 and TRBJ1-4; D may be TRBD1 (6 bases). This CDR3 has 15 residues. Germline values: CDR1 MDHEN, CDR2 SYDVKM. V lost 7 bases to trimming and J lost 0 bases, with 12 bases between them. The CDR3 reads CASNLRGSTNEKLFF. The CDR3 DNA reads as TGTGCCAGCAACCTCAGGGGCTCAACTAATGAAAAACTGTTTTTT.

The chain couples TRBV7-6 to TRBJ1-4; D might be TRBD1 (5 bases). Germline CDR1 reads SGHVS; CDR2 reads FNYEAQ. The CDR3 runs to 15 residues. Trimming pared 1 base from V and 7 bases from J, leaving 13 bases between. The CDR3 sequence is CASSLGSGRSEKLFF. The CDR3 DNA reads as TGTGCCAGCAGCTTAGGGTCAGGGAGGAGTGAAAAACTGTTTTTT.

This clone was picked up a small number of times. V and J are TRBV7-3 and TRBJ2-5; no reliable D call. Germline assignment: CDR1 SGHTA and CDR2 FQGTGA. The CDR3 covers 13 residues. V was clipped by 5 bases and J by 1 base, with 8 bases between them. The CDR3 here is CASSLSPQETQYF. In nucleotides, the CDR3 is TGTGCCAGCAGCCTCTCCCCCCAAGAGACCCAGTACTTC.

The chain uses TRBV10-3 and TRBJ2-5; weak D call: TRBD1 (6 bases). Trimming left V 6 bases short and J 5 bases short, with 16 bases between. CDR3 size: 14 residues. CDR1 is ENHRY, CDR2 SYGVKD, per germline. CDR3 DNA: TGTGCCATCAGGAGCGGCCTGGGGGCGGAGACCCAGTACTTC. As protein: CAIRSGLGAETQYF.

DNA of the CDR3: TGTGCCAGCAGCTTAGTTGGTAACGGGAACACTGAAGCTTTCTTT. Translating it yields CASSLVGNGNTEAFF. The gene calls are TRBV11-2 and TRBJ1-1; D remains unclear. Looked up from germline, CDR1 is SGHAT and CDR2 is FQNNGV. The CDR3 loop spans 15 amino acids. V lost 1 base, J lost 1 base, and 10 bases lay in between.

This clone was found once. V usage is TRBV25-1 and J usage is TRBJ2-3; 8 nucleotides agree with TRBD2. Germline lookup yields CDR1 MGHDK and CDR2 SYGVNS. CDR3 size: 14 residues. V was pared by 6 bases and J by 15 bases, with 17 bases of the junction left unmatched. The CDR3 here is CASSARGLGIHRYF. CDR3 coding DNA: TGTGCCAGCAGCGCCCGGGGACTAGGGATCCACCGCTATTTT.

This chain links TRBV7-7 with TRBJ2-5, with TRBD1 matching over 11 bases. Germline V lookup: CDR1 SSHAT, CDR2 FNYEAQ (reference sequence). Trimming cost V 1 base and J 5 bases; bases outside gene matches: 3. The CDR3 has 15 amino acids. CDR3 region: CASSLGTGGLETQYF. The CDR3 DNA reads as TGTGCCAGCAGCTTAGGGACAGGGGGCCTCGAGACCCAGTACTTC.

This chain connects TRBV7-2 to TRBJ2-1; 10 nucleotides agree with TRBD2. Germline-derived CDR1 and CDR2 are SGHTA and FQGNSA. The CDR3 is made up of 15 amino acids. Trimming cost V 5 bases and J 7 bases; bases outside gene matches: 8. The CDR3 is CASSVGTSVINEQFF. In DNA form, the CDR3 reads TGTGCCAGCAGCGTGGGGACTAGCGTTATAAATGAGCAGTTCTTC.

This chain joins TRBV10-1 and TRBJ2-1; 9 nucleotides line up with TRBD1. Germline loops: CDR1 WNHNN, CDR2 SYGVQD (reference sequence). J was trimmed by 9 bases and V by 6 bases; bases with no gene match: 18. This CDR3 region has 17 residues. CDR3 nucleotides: TGCGCCAGCAGCTACACGCAGGACAGGGGATTGATGCGTGAGCAGTTCTTC. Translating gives CASSYTQDRGLMREQFF.

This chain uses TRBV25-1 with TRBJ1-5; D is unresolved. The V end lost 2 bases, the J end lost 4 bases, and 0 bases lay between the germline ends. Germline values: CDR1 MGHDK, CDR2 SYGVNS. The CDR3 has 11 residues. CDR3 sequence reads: CASSENQPQHF. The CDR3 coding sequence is TGTGCCAGCAGTGAAAATCAGCCCCAGCATTTT.

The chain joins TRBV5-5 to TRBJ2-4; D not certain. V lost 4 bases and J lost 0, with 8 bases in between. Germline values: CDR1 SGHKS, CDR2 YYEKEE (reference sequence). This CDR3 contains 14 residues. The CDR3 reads CASSPWTAKNIQYF. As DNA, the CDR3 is TGTGCCAGCAGCCCATGGACAGCCAAAAACATTCAGTACTTC.

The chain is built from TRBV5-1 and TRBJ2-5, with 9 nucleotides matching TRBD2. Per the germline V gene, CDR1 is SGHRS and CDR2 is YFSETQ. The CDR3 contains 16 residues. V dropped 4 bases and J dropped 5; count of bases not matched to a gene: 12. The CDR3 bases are TGCGCCAGCAGCCGATCCTTAGCGGGGGATGGGGAGACCCAGTACTTC. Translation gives CASSRSLAGDGETQYF.

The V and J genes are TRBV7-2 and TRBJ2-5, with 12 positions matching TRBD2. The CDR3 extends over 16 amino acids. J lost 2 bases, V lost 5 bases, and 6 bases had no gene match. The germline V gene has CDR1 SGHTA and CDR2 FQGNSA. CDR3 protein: CASSPGLAGQQETQYF. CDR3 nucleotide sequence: TGTGCCAGCAGCCCGGGACTAGCGGGCCAGCAAGAGACCCAGTACTTC.

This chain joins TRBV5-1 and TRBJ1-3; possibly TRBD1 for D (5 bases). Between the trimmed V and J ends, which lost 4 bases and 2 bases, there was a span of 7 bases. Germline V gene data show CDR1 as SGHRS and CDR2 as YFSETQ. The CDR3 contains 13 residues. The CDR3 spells CASSTGAGNTIYF. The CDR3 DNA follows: TGCGCCAGCAGCACGGGGGCTGGAAACACCATATATTTT.

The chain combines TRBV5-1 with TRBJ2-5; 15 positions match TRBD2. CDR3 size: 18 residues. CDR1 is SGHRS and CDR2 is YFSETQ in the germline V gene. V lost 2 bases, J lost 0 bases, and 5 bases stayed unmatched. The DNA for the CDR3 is TGCGCCAGCAGCTTCGGTGGGACTAGCGGGGGGAACCAAGAGACCCAGTACTTC. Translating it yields CASSFGGTSGGNQETQYF.

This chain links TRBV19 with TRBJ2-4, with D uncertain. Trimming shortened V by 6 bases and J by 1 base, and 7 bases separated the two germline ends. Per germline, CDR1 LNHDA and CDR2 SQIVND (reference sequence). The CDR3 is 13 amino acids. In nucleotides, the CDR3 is TGTGCCAGTAGGTCCGGGGCCAAAAACATTCAGTACTTC. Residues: CASRSGAKNIQYF.

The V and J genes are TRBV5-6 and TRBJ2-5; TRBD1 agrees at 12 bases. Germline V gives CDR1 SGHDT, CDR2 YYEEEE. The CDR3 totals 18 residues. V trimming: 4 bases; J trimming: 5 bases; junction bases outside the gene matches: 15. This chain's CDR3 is CASSHRLGQGAMGETQYF. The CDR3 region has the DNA TGTGCCAGCAGCCACCGATTGGGACAGGGGGCTATGGGGGAGACCCAGTACTTC.